Presented here are 5 T cell receptor beta chains from one specimen sequenced in a study of CD8+CD57+ T cells in acquired aplastic anemia. Patients chosen for sequencing had CD8+CD57+ cells that had expanded, as shown by flow cytometry. Profiling of TCR beta VDJ combinations and CDR3 sequences used genomic DNA as template. TCRdb called the reads again in MiXCR, with one record for every CDR3 protein. The data contain some 160,000 distinct CDR3 sequences, 40% to 55% of them singletons. The sequencing sample was made of sorted CD4+, CD8+, or CD8+CD57+ T cells (not recorded which) from PBMCs. The receptors stem from a human donor with aplastic anemia.

As to this clonotype: The CDR3 ends on some other residue instead of the conserved phenylalanine or tryptophan, so this is likely a read error. This rearrangement joins TRBV6-5 to TRBJ2-7; D assignment may be TRBD1 or TRBD2 (5 bases each). V lost 4 bases and J lost 2, with 15 bases in between. The CDR3 consists of 15 residues. Germline V gene data show CDR1 as MNHEY and CDR2 as SVGAGI. The CDR3 nucleotides are TGTGCCAGCAGTTCCCGGGACGGCATGGCCTACGAGCAGTACCTC. The encoded protein is CASSSRDGMAYEQYL.

The table lists this clonotype with many counts. This chain joins TRBV10-3 and TRBJ2-2, with D hard to call. The CDR3 is 14 residues long. The germline gives CDR1 ENHRY, CDR2 SYGVKD. The germline V and J ends were trimmed by 5 bases and 3 bases, with 10 bases remaining between them. This CDR3 is CAISSQPDTGELFF. The CDR3 region has the DNA TGTGCCATCAGTTCACAACCGGACACCGGGGAGCTGTTTTTT.

This clonotype was picked up many times. The rearrangement uses TRBV7-2 and TRBJ1-1; no clear D. V lost 5 bases to trimming and J lost 7 bases, with 11 bases between them. There are 12 residues in the CDR3. Germline loops: CDR1 SGHTA, CDR2 FQGNSA. The chain's CDR3 is CASSATRFEAFF. CDR3 in DNA: TGTGCCAGCAGCGCCACAAGATTTGAAGCTTTCTTT.

The rearrangement uses TRBV20-1 and TRBJ1-3; D not resolved. Trimming cost V 6 bases and J 4 bases, with 16 bases left between them. There are 14 residues in the CDR3. From germline, CDR1 is DFQATT and CDR2 SNEGSKA (reference sequence). CDR3 in DNA: TGCAGTGCCCGCCCGGGATCGAAAGGAAACACCATATATTTT. Amino acid sequence: CSARPGSKGNTIYF.

V gene TRBV10-3 combines with J gene TRBJ1-2, with D maybe TRBD1 (5 bases). V was shortened by 10 bases and J by 6 bases, with 18 bases between the two germline ends. The CDR3 contains 13 residues. The V gene's germline CDR1 is ENHRY and CDR2 SYGVKD. CDR3 loop: CASQGTNRNGYTF. CDR3 DNA: TGTGCCAGCCAAGGGACCAATCGGAATGGCTACACCTTC.